The 5 T cell receptor beta chains reported below all come from one sample, sequenced in a study of T cell responses to AZD1222 COVID-19 vaccine. Profiling relied on immunoSEQ multiplex PCR, and the TCRdb table lists in-frame clones only, not all of them. Here the sample spans 95,000 to 150,000 clones, about 85% being singletons. Material: peripheral blood, obtained 28 days after the second AZD1222 dose. These TCRs come from an adult who received the AZD1222 COVID-19 vaccine.

This clone was seen a handful of times. V is TRBV7-8 and J is TRBJ1-6, with unresolved D. Between the trimmed V and J ends, which lost 3 bases and 10 bases, there was a span of 13 bases. The CDR3 runs to 14 residues. CDR1 and CDR2 from the germline V gene are SGHVS and FQNEAQ. The DNA of the CDR3 is TGTGCCAGCAGCTTTGGTCCGGGTTACTCACCCCTCCACTTT. Amino acid sequence: CASSFGPGYSPLHF. Full variable domain (missing parts from reference TRBV7-8 and TRBJ1-6): GAGVSQSPRYKVAKRGQDVALRCDPISGHVSLFWYQQALGQGPEFLTYFQNEAQLDKSGLPSDRFFAERPEGSVSTLKIQRTQQEDSAVYLCASSFGPGYSPLHFGNGTRLTVT.

This chain links TRBV3-1 (or the pseudogene TRBV3-2) with TRBJ2-1, with 8 bases identical to TRBD1. The CDR3 extends over 17 amino acids. After removal of 0 bases from V and 6 bases from J, the junction contained 10 bases not matched to a gene. Germline loops: CDR1 LGHDT, CDR2 YNNKEL (reference sequence). The CDR3 here is CASSQEFRAGGINEQFF. The CDR3 coding sequence is TGTGCCAGCAGCCAAGAGTTCAGGGCAGGGGGCATCAATGAGCAGTTCTTC.

The gene calls are TRBV19 and TRBJ2-5, with 11 bases identical to TRBD2. Germline CDR1 LNHDA, CDR2 SQIVND (reference sequence). This CDR3 is built from 18 residues. V was pared by 5 bases and J by 7 bases, with 18 bases of the junction left unmatched. CDR3 region: CASSLRHNSGGVDGTQYF. Here the CDR3 DNA reads TGTGCCAGTAGTCTCCGACACAATAGCGGGGGGGTTGATGGGACCCAGTACTTC.

The J gene is TRBJ2-7, the V gene TRBV6-5; 12 nucleotides agree with TRBD1. CDR3 length equals 15 residues. Germline V CDR1 and CDR2: MNHEY, SVGAGI. V was clipped by 6 bases and J by 3 bases; unmatched bases: 6. Here the CDR3 DNA reads TGTGCCAGCAGCACCGGGACAGGGGGCATCTACGAGCAGTACTTC. It is translated as CASSTGTGGIYEQYF.

The gene calls are TRBV9 and TRBJ1-3; 7 bases fit TRBD1. Germline V gene sequence: CDR1 SGDLS, CDR2 YYNGEE. V shed 5 bases and J 0 bases; nucleotides not matched to a gene: 8. This CDR3 comprises 16 residues. CDR3 region: CASSRQGSLSGNTIYF. Here the CDR3 DNA reads TGTGCCAGCAGTCGACAGGGATCCCTCTCTGGAAACACCATATATTTT.